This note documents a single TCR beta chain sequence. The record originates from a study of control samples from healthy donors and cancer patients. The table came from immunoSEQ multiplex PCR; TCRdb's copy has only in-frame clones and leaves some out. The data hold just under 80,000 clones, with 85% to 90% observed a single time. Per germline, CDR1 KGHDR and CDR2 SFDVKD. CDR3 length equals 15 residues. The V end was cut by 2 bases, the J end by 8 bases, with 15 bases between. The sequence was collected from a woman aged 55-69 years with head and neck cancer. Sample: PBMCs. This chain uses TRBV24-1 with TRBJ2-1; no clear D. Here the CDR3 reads CATSDSWAGTDEQFF. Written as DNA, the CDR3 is TGTGCCACCAGTGATTCATGGGCAGGTACAGATGAGCAGTTCTTC.